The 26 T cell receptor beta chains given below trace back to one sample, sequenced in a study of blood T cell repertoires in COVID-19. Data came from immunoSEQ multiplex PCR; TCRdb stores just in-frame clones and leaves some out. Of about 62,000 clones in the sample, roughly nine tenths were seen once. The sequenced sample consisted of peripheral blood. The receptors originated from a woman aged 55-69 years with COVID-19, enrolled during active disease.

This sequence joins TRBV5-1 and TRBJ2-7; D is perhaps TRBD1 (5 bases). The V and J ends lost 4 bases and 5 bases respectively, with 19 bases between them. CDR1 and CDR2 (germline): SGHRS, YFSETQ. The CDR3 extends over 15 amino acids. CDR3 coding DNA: TGCGCCAGCAGCGGAACAGGTCCCCTGGGCCACGAGCAGTACTTC. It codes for CASSGTGPLGHEQYF.

This CDR3 is CSVEQGLDYGYTF. As DNA, the CDR3 is TGCAGCGTTGAACAGGGGTTGGACTATGGCTACACCTTC. The V and J genes are TRBV29-1 and TRBJ1-2; TRBD1 is a possible D gene (6 bases). The CDR3 runs to 13 residues. The germline V gene encodes CDR1 SQVTM and CDR2 ANQGSEA. Trimming cost V 2 bases and J 3 bases, with 10 bases left between them.

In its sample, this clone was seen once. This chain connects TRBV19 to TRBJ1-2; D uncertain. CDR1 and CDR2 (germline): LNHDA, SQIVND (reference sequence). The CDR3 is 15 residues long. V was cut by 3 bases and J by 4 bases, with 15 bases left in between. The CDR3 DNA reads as TGTGCCAGTAGTATTCGGAGGGCCGACATCTATGGCTACACCTTC. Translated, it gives CASSIRRADIYGYTF.

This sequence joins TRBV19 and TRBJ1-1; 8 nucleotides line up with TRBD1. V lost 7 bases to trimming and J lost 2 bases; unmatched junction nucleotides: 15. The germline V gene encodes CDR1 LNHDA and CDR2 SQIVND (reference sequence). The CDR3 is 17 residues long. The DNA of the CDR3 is TGTGCCAGTAAGGCGTCTGGGACAGGCCACATTAACACTGAAGCTTTCTTT. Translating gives CASKASGTGHINTEAFF.

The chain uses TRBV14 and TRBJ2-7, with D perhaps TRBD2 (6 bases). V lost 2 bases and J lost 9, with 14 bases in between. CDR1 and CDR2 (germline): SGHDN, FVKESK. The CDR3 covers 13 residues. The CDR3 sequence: CASSQFLMGGQYF. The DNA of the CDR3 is TGTGCCAGCAGCCAATTCCTAATGGGAGGGCAGTACTTC.

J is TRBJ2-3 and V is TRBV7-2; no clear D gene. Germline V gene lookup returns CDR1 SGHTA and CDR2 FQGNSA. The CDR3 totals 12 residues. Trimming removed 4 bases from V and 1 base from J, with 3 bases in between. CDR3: CASSSGTDTQYF. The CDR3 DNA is TGTGCCAGCAGCTCAGGCACAGATACGCAGTATTTT. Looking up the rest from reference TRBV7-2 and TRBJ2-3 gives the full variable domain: GAGVSQSPSNKVTEKGKDVELRCDPISGHTALYWYRQSLGQGLEFLIYFQGNSAPDKSGLPSDRFSAERTGGSVSTLTIQRTQQEDSAVYLCASSSGTDTQYFGPGTRLTVL.

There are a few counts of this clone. The CDR3 DNA reads TGTGCCAGCATCGTGAACACTGAAGCTTTCTTT. Residues: CASIVNTEAFF. The chain employs TRBV2 and TRBJ1-1; D not certain. Germline V gives CDR1 SNHLY, CDR2 FYNNEI. V lost 7 bases to trimming and J lost 0 bases, with 3 bases between them. This CDR3 comprises 11 residues. The full variable domain, completed using reference TRBV2 and TRBJ1-1, is EPEVTQTPSHQVTQMGQEVILRCVPISNHLYFYWYRQILGQKVEFLVSFYNNEISEKSEIFDDQFSVERPDGSNFTLKIRSTKLEDSAMYFCASIVNTEAFFGQGTRLTVV.

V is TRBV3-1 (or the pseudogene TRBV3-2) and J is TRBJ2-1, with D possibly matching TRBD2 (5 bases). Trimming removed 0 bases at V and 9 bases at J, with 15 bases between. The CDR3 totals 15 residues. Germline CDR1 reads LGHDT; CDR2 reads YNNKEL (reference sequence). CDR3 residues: CASSQDPLVAPEQFF. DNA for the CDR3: TGTGCCAGCAGCCAAGATCCTCTGGTAGCGCCTGAGCAGTTCTTC.

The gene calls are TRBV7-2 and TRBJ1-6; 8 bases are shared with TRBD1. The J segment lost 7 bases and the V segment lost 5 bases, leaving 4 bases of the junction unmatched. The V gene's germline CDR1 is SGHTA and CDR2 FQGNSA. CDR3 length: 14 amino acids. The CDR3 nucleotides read TGTGCCAGCAGCCACAGGGGGATGAATTCACCCCTCCACTTT. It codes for CASSHRGMNSPLHF.

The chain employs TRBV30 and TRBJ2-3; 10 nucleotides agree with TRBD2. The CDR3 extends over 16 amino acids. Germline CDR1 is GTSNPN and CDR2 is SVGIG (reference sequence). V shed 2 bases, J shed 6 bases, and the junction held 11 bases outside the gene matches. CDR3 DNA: TGTGCCTGGAGTTGGCGGACTAGCGGAGGGAGGGATACGCAGTATTTT. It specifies CAWSWRTSGGRDTQYF.

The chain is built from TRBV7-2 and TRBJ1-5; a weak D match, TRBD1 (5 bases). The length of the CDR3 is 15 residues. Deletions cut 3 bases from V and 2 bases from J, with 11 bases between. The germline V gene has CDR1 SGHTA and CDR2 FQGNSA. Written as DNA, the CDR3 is TGTGCCAGCAGCTTTTATGGAGGGGGCAATCAGCCCCAGCATTTT. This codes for CASSFYGGGNQPQHF.

CDR3 in amino acids: CASMSGTYEQYF. In DNA form, the CDR3 reads TGTGCCAGCATGTCAGGAACCTACGAGCAGTACTTC. V is TRBV12-3 or TRBV12-4 and J is TRBJ2-7; no definite D call. V dropped 7 bases and J dropped 2 bases, with 9 bases sitting between them. The CDR3 totals 12 residues.

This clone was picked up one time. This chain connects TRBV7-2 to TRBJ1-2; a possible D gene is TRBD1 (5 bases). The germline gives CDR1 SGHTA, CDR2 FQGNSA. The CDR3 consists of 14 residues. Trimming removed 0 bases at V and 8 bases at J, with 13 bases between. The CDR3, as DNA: TGTGCCAGCAGCTTAGCCCAAGGGGCGCAGGGCTACACCTTC. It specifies CASSLAQGAQGYTF.

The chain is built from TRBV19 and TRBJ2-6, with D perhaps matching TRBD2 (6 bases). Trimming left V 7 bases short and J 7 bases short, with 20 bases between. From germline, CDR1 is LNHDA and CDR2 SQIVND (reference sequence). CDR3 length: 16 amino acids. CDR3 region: CASTNEEGLGANVLTF. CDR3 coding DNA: TGTGCCAGTACTAATGAGGAGGGACTGGGAGCCAACGTCCTGACTTTC.

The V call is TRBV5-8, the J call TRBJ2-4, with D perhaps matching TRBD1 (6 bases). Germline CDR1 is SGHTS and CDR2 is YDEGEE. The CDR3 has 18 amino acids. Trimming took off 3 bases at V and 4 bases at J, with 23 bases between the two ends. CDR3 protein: CASSWGLVAWNKKNIQYF. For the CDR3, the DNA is TGTGCCAGCAGCTGGGGGCTTGTGGCGTGGAACAAAAAAAACATTCAGTACTTC.

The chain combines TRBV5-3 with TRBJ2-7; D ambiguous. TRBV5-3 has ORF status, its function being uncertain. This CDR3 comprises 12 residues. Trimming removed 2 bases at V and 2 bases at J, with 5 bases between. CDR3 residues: CARSFPAYEQYF. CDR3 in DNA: TGTGCCAGAAGCTTTCCGGCCTACGAGCAGTACTTC.

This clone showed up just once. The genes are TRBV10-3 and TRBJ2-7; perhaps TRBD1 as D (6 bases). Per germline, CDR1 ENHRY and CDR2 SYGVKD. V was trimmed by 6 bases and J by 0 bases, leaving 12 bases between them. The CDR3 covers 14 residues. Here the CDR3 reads CAIRTDSLSYEQYF. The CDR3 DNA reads TGTGCCATCAGGACGGACAGCCTCTCCTACGAGCAGTACTTC.

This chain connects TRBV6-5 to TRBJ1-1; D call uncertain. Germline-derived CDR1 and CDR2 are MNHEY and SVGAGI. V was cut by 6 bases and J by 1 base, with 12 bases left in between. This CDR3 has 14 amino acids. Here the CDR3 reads CASRSPLGNTEAFF. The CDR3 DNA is TGTGCCAGCAGATCCCCCCTAGGGAACACTGAAGCTTTCTTT.

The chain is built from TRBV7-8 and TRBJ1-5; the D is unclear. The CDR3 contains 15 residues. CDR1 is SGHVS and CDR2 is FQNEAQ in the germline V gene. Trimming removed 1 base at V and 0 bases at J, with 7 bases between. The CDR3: CASSLVRFSNQPQHF. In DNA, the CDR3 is TGTGCCAGCAGCTTAGTCAGATTTAGCAATCAGCCCCAGCATTTT.

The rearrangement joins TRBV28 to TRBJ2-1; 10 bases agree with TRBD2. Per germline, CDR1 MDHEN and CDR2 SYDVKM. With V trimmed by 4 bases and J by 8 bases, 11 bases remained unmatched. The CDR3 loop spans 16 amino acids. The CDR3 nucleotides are TGTGCCAGCAGTTCCAAAGGACTAGCGGATGTCGATGAGCAGTTCTTC. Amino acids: CASSSKGLADVDEQFF.

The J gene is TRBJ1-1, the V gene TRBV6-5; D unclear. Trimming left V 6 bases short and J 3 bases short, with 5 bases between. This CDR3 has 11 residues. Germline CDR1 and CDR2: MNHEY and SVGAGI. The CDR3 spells CASSFDTEAFF. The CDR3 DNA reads TGTGCCAGCAGCTTCGACACTGAAGCTTTCTTT.

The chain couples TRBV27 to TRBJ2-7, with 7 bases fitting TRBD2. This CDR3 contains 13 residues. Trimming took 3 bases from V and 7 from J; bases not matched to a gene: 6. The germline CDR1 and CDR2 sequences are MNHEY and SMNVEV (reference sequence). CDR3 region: CASSLRESWEQYF. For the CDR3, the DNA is TGTGCCAGCAGTTTGCGGGAGTCGTGGGAGCAGTACTTC.

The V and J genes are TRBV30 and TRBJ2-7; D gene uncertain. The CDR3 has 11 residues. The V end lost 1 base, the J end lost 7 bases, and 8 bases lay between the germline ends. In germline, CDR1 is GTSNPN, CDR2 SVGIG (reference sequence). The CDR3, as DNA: TGTGCCTGGAGTGCCTCCCGGGAGCAGTACTTC. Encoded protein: CAWSASREQYF.

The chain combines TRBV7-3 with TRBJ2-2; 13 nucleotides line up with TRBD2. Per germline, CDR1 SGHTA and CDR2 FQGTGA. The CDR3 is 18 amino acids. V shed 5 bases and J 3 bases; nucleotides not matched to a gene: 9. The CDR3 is CASSGGTSGELDTGELFF. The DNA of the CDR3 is TGTGCCAGCAGCGGCGGGACTAGCGGGGAGTTGGACACCGGGGAGCTGTTTTTT.

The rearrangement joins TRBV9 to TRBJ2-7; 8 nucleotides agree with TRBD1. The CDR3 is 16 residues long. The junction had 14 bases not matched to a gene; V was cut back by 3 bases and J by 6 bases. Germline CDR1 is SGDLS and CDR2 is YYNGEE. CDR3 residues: CASSASPGQGRGEQYF. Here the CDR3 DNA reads TGTGCCAGCAGCGCCAGCCCCGGACAGGGAAGGGGCGAGCAGTACTTC.

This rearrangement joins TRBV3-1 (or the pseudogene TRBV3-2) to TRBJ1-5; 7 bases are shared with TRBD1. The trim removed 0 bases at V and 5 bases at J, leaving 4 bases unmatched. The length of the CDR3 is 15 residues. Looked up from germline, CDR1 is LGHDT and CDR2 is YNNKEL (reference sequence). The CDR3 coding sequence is TGTGCCAGCAGCCAAGACAGGGGGAAGGATCAGCCCCAGCATTTT. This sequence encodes CASSQDRGKDQPQHF.